The sequence of this TCR beta chain was determined in a study of breast tumors, draining lymph nodes, adjacent tissues. Trimming removed 7 bases from V and 6 bases from J, with 20 bases in between. The CDR3 totals 15 residues. Germline-derived CDR1 and CDR2 are KGHDR and SFDVKD. TCRdb recomputed calls from the multiplex PCR reads with MiXCR, one row per CDR3 protein. The table shows 20,000 to 30,000 distinct CDR3 sequences, with about 24% occurring only once. The rearrangement joins TRBV24-1 to TRBJ1-1; D is perhaps TRBD1 (6 bases). The sequenced material came from breast tumor tissue. The TCR comes from a female donor with breast cancer. Some clones in this sample may be carry-over from other donors' samples. CDR3 region: CATSQHGGPGAEAFF. The DNA of the CDR3 is TGTGCCACCAGCCAGCACGGGGGCCCGGGGGCTGAAGCTTTCTTT.